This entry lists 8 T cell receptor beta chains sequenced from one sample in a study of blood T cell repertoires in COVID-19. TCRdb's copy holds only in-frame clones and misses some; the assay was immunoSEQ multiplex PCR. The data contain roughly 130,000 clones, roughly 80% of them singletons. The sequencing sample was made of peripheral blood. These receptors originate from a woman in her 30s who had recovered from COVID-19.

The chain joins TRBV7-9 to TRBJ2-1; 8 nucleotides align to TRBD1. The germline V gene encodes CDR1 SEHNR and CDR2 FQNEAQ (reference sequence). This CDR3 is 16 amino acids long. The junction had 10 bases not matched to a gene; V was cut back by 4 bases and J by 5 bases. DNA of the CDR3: TGTGCCAGCAGCTCAGATCACAGGGGGTGGGACAATGAGCAGTTCTTC. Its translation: CASSSDHRGWDNEQFF.

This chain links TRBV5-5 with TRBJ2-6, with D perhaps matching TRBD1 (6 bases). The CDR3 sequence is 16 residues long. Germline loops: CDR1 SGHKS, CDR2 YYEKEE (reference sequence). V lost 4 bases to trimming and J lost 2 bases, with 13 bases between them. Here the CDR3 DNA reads TGTGCCAGCAGCCCCCTACAGGGAGCTGGGGCCAACGTCCTGACTTTC. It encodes CASSPLQGAGANVLTF.

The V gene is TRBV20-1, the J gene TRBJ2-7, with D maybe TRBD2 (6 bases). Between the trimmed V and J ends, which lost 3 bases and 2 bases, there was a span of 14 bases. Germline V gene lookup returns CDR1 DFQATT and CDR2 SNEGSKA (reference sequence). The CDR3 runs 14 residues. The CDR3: CSASGTGDTYEQYF. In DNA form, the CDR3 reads TGCAGTGCTAGTGGGACGGGGGATACCTACGAGCAGTACTTC.

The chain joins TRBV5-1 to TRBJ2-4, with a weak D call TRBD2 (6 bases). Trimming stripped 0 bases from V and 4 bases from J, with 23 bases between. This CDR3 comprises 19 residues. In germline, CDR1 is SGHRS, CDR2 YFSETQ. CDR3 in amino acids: CASSLDISTGESPKNIQYF. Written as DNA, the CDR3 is TGCGCCAGCAGCTTGGATATTAGCACGGGGGAGTCGCCAAAAAACATTCAGTACTTC. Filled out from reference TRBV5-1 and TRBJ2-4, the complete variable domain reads KAGVTQTPRYLIKTRGQQVTLSCSPISGHRSVSWYQQTPGQGLQFLFEYFSETQRNKGNFPGRFSGRQFSNSRSEMNVSTLELGDSALYLCASSLDISTGESPKNIQYFGAGTRLSVL.

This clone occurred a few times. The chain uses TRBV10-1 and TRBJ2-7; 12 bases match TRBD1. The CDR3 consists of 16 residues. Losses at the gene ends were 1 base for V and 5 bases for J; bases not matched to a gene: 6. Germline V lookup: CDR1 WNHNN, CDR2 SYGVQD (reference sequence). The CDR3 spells CASSEWLGTGGHEQYF. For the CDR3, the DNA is TGCGCCAGCAGTGAGTGGTTAGGGACAGGGGGCCACGAGCAGTACTTC.

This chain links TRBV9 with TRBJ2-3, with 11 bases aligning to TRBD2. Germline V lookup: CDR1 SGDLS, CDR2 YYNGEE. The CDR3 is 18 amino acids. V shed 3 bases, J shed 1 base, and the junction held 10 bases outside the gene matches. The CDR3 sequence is CASSALAGGLTRTDTQYF. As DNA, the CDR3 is TGTGCCAGCAGCGCCTTAGCGGGAGGGCTTACCCGCACAGATACGCAGTATTTT.

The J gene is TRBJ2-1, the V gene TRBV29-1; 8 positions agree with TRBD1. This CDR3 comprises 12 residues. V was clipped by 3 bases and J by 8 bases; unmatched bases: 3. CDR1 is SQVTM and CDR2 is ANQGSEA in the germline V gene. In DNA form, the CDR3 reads TGCAGCGTTGAGACAGGGGTTGATGAGCAGTTCTTC. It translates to CSVETGVDEQFF.

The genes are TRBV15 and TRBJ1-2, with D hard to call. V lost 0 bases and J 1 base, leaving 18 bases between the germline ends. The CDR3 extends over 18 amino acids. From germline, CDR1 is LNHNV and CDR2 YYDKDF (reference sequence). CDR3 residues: CATSRDGQSSEFNYGYTF. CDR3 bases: TGTGCCACCAGCAGAGATGGGCAGTCCAGTGAGTTTAACTATGGCTACACCTTC.